This TCR beta chain was sequenced in a study of blood T cell repertoires in COVID-19. The age range of participants was 18 to 89 years, with residence in 20 to 25 US areas. Assay: immunoSEQ multiplex PCR; the TCRdb copy retains only in-frame clones and omits some. The data show around 300,000 clones, with about nine tenths seen just once and 1% to 1.3% held by the top ten. V lost 5 bases, J lost 1 base, and 1 base stayed unmatched. There are 13 residues in the CDR3. Germline assignment: CDR1 LNHDA and CDR2 SQIVND (reference sequence). The rearrangement joins TRBV19 to TRBJ1-1, with TRBD1 identical over 7 bases. The source material was PBMCs or T cells enriched from blood (not recorded which). This receptor was obtained from a woman under 40 who had recovered from COVID-19. CDR3 bases: TGTGCCAGTAGTCGGACAGGGAACACTGAAGCTTTCTTT. Amino acid sequence: CASSRTGNTEAFF.